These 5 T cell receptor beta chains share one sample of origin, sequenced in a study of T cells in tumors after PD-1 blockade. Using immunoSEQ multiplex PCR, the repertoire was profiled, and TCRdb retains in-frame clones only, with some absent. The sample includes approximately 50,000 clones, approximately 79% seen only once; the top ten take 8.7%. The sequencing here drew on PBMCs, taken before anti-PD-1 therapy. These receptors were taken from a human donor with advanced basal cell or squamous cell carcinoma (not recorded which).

In nucleotides, the CDR3 is TGTGCCAGCAGCCGCTCCCCCGCGACAGGGTTCGGCTACACCTTC. Its protein product is CASSRSPATGFGYTF. This chain connects TRBV3-1 (or the pseudogene TRBV3-2) to TRBJ1-2, with 7 bases identical to TRBD1. CDR3 length equals 15 residues. Unmatched junction bases numbered 13, after V lost 4 bases and J lost 8 bases. In germline, CDR1 is LGHDT, CDR2 YNNKEL (reference sequence).

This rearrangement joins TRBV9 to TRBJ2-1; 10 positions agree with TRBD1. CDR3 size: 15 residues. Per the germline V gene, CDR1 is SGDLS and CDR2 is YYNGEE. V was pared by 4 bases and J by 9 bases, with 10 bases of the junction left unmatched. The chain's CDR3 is CASSTGTGAGSEQFF. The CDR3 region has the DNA TGTGCCAGCAGCACCGGGACAGGGGCGGGTAGTGAGCAGTTCTTC.

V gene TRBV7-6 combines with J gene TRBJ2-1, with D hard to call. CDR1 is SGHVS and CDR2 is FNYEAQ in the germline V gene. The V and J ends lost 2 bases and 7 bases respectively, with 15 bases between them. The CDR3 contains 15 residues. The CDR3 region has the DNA TGTGCCAGCAGCTTATCGGGCCGGTTAGAGAATGAGCAGTTCTTC. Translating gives CASSLSGRLENEQFF.

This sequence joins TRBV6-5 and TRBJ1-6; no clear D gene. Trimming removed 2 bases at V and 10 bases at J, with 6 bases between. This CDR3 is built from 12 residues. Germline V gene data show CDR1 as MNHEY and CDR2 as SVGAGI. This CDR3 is CASSYGGSPLHF. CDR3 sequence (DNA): TGTGCCAGCAGTTACGGAGGGTCACCCCTCCACTTT.

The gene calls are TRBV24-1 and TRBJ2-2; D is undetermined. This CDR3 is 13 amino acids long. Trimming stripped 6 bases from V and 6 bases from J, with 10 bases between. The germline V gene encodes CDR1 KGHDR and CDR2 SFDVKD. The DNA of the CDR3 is TGTGCCACCAGTCCCTTCGGGTCCGGGGAGCTGTTTTTT. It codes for CATSPFGSGELFF.